The 14 T cell receptor beta chains listed next were all sequenced from one sample in a study of T cell repertoires in cytomegalovirus infection. TCRdb ran MiXCR on the reads and lists one entry per CDR3 protein. Of 490,000 or so distinct CDR3 sequences listed, about 11% are singletons. The source material was PBMCs. The receptors derive from a human donor in good health (CMV status not recorded). Some clones in this sample may be carry-over from other donors' samples.

This clonotype came up many times. J is TRBJ1-2 and V is TRBV12-3 or TRBV12-4; D is perhaps TRBD1 (6 bases). CDR3 length: 13 amino acids. V gave up 3 bases and J gave up 4 bases, with 9 bases separating them. CDR3: CASSLEQGYGYTF. Written as DNA, the CDR3 is TGTGCCAGCAGTTTGGAACAGGGCTATGGCTACACCTTC.

This clonotype was counted many times. Here the CDR3 reads CASSLDKSYGYTF. The CDR3 bases are TGTGCCAGCAGTCTCGACAAGTCCTATGGCTACACCTTC. The J gene is TRBJ1-2, the V gene TRBV7-6; D uncertain. The CDR3 runs to 13 residues. The V and J ends lost 6 bases and 4 bases respectively, with 12 bases between them. In germline, CDR1 is SGHVS, CDR2 FNYEAQ. The whole variable domain, remainder taken from reference TRBV7-6 and TRBJ1-2, is GAGVSQSPRYKVTKRGQDVALRCDPISGHVSLYWYRQALGQGPEFLTYFNYEAQQDKSGLPNDRFSAERPEGSISTLTIQRTEQRDSAMYRCASSLDKSYGYTFGSGTRLTVV.

This clonotype was picked up many times. The chain uses TRBV28 and TRBJ1-5, with D possibly matching TRBD1 (5 bases). V lost 5 bases, J lost 5 bases, and 22 bases lay in between. Germline V gene sequence: CDR1 MDHEN, CDR2 SYDVKM. The CDR3 runs to 17 residues. The CDR3 is CASSMGGESGEDQPQHF. The CDR3 nucleotides read TGTGCCAGCAGTATGGGGGGGGAGTCCGGGGAGGATCAGCCCCAGCATTTT.

The table lists this clonotype with a few counts. This chain uses TRBV6-5 with TRBJ1-2, with 7 bases identical to TRBD1. Germline CDR1 is MNHEY and CDR2 is SVGAGI. The CDR3 extends over 14 amino acids. The V and J ends lost 6 bases and 3 bases, in that order; junction bases with no gene match: 7. The CDR3 bases are TGTGCCAGCAGGCAGAACAGGGGCGACTATGGCTACACCTTC. Its translation: CASRQNRGDYGYTF.

This clonotype was detected a few times. This CDR3 reads CASSLEGTQYF. CDR3 sequence (DNA): TGCGCCAGCAGCTTGGAGGGGACCCAGTACTTC. The chain carries TRBV5-1 and TRBJ2-5; D is unresolved. CDR3 length: 11 amino acids. Trimming removed 0 bases from V and 7 bases from J, with 4 bases in between. Per the germline V gene, CDR1 is SGHRS and CDR2 is YFSETQ.

This clonotype was observed many times. The J gene is TRBJ2-3, the V gene TRBV7-6; D may be TRBD2 (5 bases). The CDR3 runs to 17 residues. Trimming took off 5 bases at V and 1 base at J, with 19 bases between the two ends. Germline values: CDR1 SGHVS, CDR2 FNYEAQ. CDR3 loop: CASSPAVRGVGTDTQYF. DNA of the CDR3: TGTGCCAGCAGCCCAGCGGTACGTGGGGTCGGCACAGATACGCAGTATTTT.

This sequence joins TRBV3-1 and TRBJ2-5; 8 nucleotides line up with TRBD2. Germline-derived CDR1 and CDR2 are LGHDT and YNNKEL (reference sequence). This CDR3 spans 16 amino acids. V shed 0 bases and J 4 bases; nucleotides not matched to a gene: 7. In nucleotides, the CDR3 is TGTGCCAGCAGCCAAGAAAACAGCGGGGGCACAGAGACCCAGTACTTC. Amino acids: CASSQENSGGTETQYF.

This clonotype was observed at least ten times. V usage is TRBV7-8 and J usage is TRBJ2-2; D is uncertain. Trimming removed 1 base at V and 7 bases at J, with 10 bases between. The CDR3 is 14 amino acids. In germline, CDR1 is SGHVS, CDR2 FQNEAQ. The CDR3 here is CASSLDGRSGELFF. In DNA, the CDR3 is TGTGCCAGCAGCTTAGATGGTCGAAGCGGGGAGCTGTTTTTT.

This chain joins TRBV29-1 and TRBJ1-2; D is perhaps TRBD1 (5 bases). This CDR3 has 14 residues. Germline V CDR1 and CDR2: SQVTM, ANQGSEA. V lost 7 bases and J lost 3, with 18 bases in between. The CDR3 DNA reads as TGCAGCGCTGGCCAGGGCGGTTTGGACTATGGCTACACCTTC. The encoded protein is CSAGQGGLDYGYTF.

This clonotype has only a few counts. The rearrangement uses TRBV30 and TRBJ1-1; D is ambiguous. V lost 1 base to trimming and J lost 0 bases, with 9 bases between them. CDR3 size: 14 residues. Germline V CDR1 and CDR2: GTSNPN, SVGIG (reference sequence). In nucleotides, the CDR3 is TGTGCCTGGAGTGGCCCTGGGATGAACACTGAAGCTTTCTTT. Translation gives CAWSGPGMNTEAFF.

In its sample, this clonotype was seen many times. This chain joins TRBV7-8 and TRBJ1-2; 7 nucleotides line up with TRBD1. Per germline, CDR1 SGHVS and CDR2 FQNEAQ. This CDR3 has 16 amino acids. V lost 4 bases to trimming and J lost 4 bases; unmatched junction nucleotides: 12. The CDR3 DNA sequence: TGTGCCAGCAGCTCCAGAACAGGGGCAAACCGCTATGGCTACACCTTC. Encoded protein: CASSSRTGANRYGYTF.

This clonotype was found many times. This chain links TRBV28 with TRBJ1-5; possibly TRBD1 for D (5 bases). Per germline, CDR1 MDHEN and CDR2 SYDVKM. This CDR3 has 17 amino acids. Trimming pared 3 bases from V and 3 bases from J, leaving 18 bases between. The CDR3 loop reads CASSFSRSRENNQPQHF. CDR3 DNA: TGTGCCAGCAGTTTTTCTAGGTCCAGGGAGAACAATCAGCCCCAGCATTTT.

This clonotype was seen a handful of times. CDR3 coding DNA: TGTGCCAGCAGCCTCCGGGGTAGCGGAACCTACGAGCAGTACTTC. Translated, it gives CASSLRGSGTYEQYF. This sequence joins TRBV3-1 and TRBJ2-7; tentatively, D is TRBD2 (6 bases). CDR3 length equals 15 residues. V lost 4 bases to trimming and J lost 2 bases, with 15 bases between them. Germline V CDR1 and CDR2: LGHDT, YNNKEL (reference sequence).

This clonotype has just a few counts. The chain employs TRBV20-1 and TRBJ2-1; D possibly corresponds to TRBD1 (6 bases). Germline-derived CDR1 and CDR2 are DFQATT and SNEGSKA (reference sequence). V was shortened by 6 bases and J by 15 bases, with 18 bases between the two germline ends. The CDR3 loop spans 11 amino acids. In DNA, the CDR3 is TGCAGTGCAGATGGCGACAGGAAACCGTTCTTC. This sequence encodes CSADGDRKPFF.